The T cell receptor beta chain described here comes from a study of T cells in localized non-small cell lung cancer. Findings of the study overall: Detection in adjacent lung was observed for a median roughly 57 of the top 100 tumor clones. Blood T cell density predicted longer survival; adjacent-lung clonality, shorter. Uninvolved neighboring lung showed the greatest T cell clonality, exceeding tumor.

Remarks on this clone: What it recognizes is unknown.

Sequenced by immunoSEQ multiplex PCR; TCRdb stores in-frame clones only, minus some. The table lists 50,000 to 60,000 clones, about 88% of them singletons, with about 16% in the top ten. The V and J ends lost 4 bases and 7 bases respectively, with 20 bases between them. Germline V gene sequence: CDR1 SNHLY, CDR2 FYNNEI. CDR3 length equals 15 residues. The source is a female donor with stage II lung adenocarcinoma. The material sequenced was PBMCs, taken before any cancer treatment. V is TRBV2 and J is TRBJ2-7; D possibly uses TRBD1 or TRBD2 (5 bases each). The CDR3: CASSVSTGQSVEQYF. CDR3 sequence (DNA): TGTGCCAGCAGTGTAAGTACGGGGCAGTCGGTGGAGCAGTACTTC.